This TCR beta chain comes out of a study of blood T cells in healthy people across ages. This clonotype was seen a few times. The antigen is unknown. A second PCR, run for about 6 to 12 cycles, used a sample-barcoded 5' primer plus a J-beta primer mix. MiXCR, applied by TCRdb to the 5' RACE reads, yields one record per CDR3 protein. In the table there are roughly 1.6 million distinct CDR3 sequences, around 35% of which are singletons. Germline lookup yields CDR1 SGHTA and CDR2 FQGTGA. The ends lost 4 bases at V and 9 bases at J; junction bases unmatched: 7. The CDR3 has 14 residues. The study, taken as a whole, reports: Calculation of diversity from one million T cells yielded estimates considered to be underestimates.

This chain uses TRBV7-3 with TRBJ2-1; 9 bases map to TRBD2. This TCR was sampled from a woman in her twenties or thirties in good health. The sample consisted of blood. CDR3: CASSSAGGQSEQFF. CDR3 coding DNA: TGTGCCAGCAGCTCCGCGGGGGGGCAAAGTGAGCAGTTCTTC.